This is a list of T cell receptor beta chains from one sample in a study of T-cell reconstitution after alpha-beta-depleted transplantation in children. A single record per CDR3 protein comes from TCRdb applying MiXCR to the PCR reads. The table has around 490,000 distinct CDR3 sequences, approximately 10% seen once. Sequencing was performed on PBMCs, mostly from graft donor cells, taken 180 days after TCRalphabeta/CD19-depleted stem cell transplant. The origin of the receptors is a female patient between 2 and 15 years old who had a stem cell transplant for aplastic anemia, so the T cells may come from the graft donor. Both conserved end residues are part of each CDR3. A D gene is named only where the DNA matches it firmly. Clone size, where shown, is once, few, many, or a class for clones that have expanded.

CDR3nt,CDR3aa,d_gene,abundance,v_gene,j_gene
TGTGCCAGCAGCGTCCTGGGGGACAGGGGATACAATGAGCAGTTCTTC,CASSVLGDRGYNEQFF,TRBD1,NA,TRBV7-8,TRBJ2-1
TGTGCCAGCAGCCCCTGGGGGACAGGGAATCAGCCCCAGCATTTT,CASSPWGTGNQPQHF,TRBD1,NA,TRBV5-6,TRBJ1-5
TGTGCCAGCAGCCAGTGGACTAGCGGGAATTGGGGGTACAATGAGCAGTTCTTC,CASSQWTSGNWGYNEQFF,TRBD2,NA,TRBV14,TRBJ2-1
TGTGCCAGCAGCACTTGGGGCCAGGACCCTTACAATGAGCAGTTCTTC,CASSTWGQDPYNEQFF,NA,few,TRBV7-9,TRBJ2-1
TGTGCCATCAGTGAGTCGAGTGCGGGAGTCGTCCTGACAGATACGCAGTATTTT,CAISESSAGVVLTDTQYF,TRBD2,NA,TRBV10-3,TRBJ2-3
TGTGCCAGCAGCTTGGAGCGGTTCGAAGGAAACACCATATATTTT,CASSLERFEGNTIYF,NA,many,TRBV5-5,TRBJ1-3
TGCAGTGCTAGAGATTCTCAGGGGATCATCAATGAGCAGTTCTTC,CSARDSQGIINEQFF,NA,NA,TRBV20-1,TRBJ2-1
TGTGCCAGCAGTCCCCGACAGGGGTTTAACGAGCAGTACTTC,CASSPRQGFNEQYF,TRBD1,NA,TRBV12-3/TRBV12-4,TRBJ2-7
TGTGCCAGCAGCCAGATAGGGGGGAACACTGAAGCTTTCTTT,CASSQIGGNTEAFF,NA,NA,TRBV16,TRBJ1-1
TGTGCCAGCAGACCCCGTTTTGGTAGCTTGTACGAGCAGTACTTC,CASRPRFGSLYEQYF,NA,few,TRBV28,TRBJ2-7